This TCR beta chain is drawn from a study of T cell repertoires in cytomegalovirus infection. Study at large: Used in the study were CMV epitopes, some recently identified and HLA-C-restricted, others well-studied and HLA-B-restricted. Indicated by public TCR beta signatures were CMV infection and matching HLA type. Study results and limitations: The cumulative frequency of public TCR beta families distinguished individuals who carried CMV together with the relevant HLA. Ex vivo responses were dominated by HLA-C-restricted CMV-specific TCR beta clonotypes.

TCRdb re-derived calls from the reads in MiXCR, one entry per CDR3 protein. Of about half a million distinct CDR3 sequences detected, 25% to 35% appear once; the ten largest clones hold 17%. As concerns this clonotype: What it recognizes is unknown.

The TCR originated in a human donor in good health (CMV status not recorded). Some clones in this sample may be carry-over from other donors' samples. The specimen comprised cultured PBMCs, sampled from culture after CMV antigen stimulation.

The chain's CDR3 is CASSQDAEGGNEQFF. The CDR3 nucleotides read TGCGCCAGCAGCCAAGACGCGGAAGGGGGGAATGAGCAGTTCTTC. The chain carries TRBV4-3 and TRBJ2-1, with D possibly called TRBD1 or TRBD2 (6 bases each). Looked up from germline, CDR1 is LGHNA and CDR2 is YSLEER. This CDR3 spans 15 amino acids. V was pared by 0 bases and J by 7 bases, with 13 bases between.